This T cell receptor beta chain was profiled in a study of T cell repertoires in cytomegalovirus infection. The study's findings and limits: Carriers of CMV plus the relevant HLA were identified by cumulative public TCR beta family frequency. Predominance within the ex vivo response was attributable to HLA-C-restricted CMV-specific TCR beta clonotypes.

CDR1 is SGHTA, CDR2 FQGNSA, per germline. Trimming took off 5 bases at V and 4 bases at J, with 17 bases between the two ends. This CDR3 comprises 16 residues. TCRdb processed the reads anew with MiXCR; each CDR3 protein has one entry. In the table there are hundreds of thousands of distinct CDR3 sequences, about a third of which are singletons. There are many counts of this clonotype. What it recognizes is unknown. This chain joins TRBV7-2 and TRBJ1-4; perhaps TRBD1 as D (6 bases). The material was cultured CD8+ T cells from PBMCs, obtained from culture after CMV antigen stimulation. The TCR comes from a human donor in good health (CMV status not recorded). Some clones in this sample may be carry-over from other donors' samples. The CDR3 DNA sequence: TGTGCCAGCAGCCCCGCGGGGGCACCGATTAATGAAAAACTGTTTTTT. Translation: CASSPAGAPINEKLFF.